A selection of T cell receptor beta chains follows, all from one sample in a study of T cell changes during pregnancy in multiple sclerosis. Sequenced by immunoSEQ multiplex PCR; TCRdb stores in-frame clones only, minus some. The sample holds about 110,000 clones, 90% to 95% seen once. Sequences were derived from peripheral blood, sampled in the third trimester of pregnancy. The receptors stem from a female donor with multiple sclerosis, enrolled in a pregnancy study. Each CDR3 is given without its conserved first and last residue.

J	V	CDR3
TRBJ2-2	TRBV29-1	STTTATNTGELF
TRBJ2-1	TRBV6-1	ASSGGRTAIYNEQF
TRBJ2-1	TRBV9	ASSGASGQGAVPVSYNEQF
TRBJ1-2	TRBV19	ASSIDHQGGGYT
TRBJ1-5	TRBV27	ASSRGRGRSNQPQH
TRBJ1-1	TRBV27	ASSYQKNTEAF
TRBJ2-7	TRBV11-2	ASSLELLPVDWANYEQY
TRBJ2-1	TRBV13	ASSLETELSYNEQF
TRBJ1-3	TRBV4-1	ASSPTIGNTIY
TRBJ2-5	TRBV30	AWTLSGGLQETQY
TRBJ2-5	TRBV30	AWSLGLGETQY
TRBJ1-1	TRBV2	ASTAFMNTEAF
TRBJ2-5	TRBV27	ASRPGTSLETQY
TRBJ1-3	TRBV27	ASSLYGTHFSSGNTIY
TRBJ2-2	TRBV10-2	ATLRSVGQGGGELF
TRBJ1-4	TRBV6-6	ASSRTGRDEKLF
TRBJ1-1	TRBV5-4	ASSFTSGNTEAF
TRBJ2-1	TRBV7-9	ASRGGRPTEQF